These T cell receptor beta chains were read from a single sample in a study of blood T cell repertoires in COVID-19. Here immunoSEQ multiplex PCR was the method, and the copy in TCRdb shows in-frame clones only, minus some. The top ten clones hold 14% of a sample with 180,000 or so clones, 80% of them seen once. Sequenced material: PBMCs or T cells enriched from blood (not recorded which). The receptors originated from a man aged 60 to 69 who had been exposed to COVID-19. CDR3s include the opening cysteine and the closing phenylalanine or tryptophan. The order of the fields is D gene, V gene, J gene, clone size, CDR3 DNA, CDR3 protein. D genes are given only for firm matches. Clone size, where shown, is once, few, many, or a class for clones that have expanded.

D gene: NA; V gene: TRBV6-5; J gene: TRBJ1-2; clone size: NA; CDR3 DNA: TGTGCCAGCAGAAAACGAGTGGGGAGCTATGGCTACACCTTC; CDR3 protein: CASRKRVGSYGYTF
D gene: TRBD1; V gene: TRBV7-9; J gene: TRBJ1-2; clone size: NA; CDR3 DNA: TGTGCCAGCGGTCCGATCGGACAGGGATATGGCTACACCTTC; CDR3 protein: CASGPIGQGYGYTF
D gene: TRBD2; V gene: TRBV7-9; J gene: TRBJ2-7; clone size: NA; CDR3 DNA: TGTGCCAGCAGAGGCGGGAGCTCCTACGAGCAGTACTTC; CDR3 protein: CASRGGSSYEQYF
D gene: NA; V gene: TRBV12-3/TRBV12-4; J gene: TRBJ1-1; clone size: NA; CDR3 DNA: TGTGCCAGCACCGGGTTCGCTGAAGCTTTCTTT; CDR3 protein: CASTGFAEAFF
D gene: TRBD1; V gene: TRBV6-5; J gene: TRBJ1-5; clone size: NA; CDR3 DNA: TGTGCCAGCCAGGACAGGGCAAATCAGCCCCAGCATTTT; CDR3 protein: CASQDRANQPQHF
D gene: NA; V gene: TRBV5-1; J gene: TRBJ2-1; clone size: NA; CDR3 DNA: TGCGCCAGCAGCCCGACTAGATTTTCGGATGAGCAGTTCTTC; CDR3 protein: CASSPTRFSDEQFF
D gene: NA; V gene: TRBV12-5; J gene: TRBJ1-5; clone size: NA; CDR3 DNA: TGTGCTAGTGGTTTGGGAACAAATCAGCCCCAGCATTTT; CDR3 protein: CASGLGTNQPQHF
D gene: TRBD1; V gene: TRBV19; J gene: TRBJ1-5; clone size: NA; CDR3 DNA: TGTGCCAGTAGTATGGGCAGGGGGCCTGGAGGAAATCAGCCCCAGCATTTT; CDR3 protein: CASSMGRGPGGNQPQHF
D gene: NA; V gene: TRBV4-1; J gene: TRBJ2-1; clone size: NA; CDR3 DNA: TGCGCCAGCACAAAATTGGGGCTATCCTACAATGAGCAGTTCTTC; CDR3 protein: CASTKLGLSYNEQFF
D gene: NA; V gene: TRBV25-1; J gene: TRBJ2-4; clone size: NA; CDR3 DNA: TGTGCCAGCAGTACGGTCCGTTCCATTCAGTACTTC; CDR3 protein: CASSTVRSIQYF
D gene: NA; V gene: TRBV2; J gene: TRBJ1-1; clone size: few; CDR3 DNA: TGTGCCAGCAGTGAAAATTTCCCGGGAGCTTTCTTT; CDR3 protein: CASSENFPGAFF
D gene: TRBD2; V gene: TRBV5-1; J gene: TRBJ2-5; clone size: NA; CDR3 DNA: TGCGCCAGCAGCCCGGGGACTAGCGGGAGTTACGAGACCCAGTACTTC; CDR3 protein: CASSPGTSGSYETQYF
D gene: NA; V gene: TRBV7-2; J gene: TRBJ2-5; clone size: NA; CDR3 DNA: TGTGCCAGCAGCGCTGACTTTCAAGAGACCCAGTACTTC; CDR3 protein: CASSADFQETQYF
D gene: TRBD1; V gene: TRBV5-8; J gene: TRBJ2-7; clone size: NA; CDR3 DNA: TGTGCCAGCAGCTTGCAGACAGGGATGTACTACGAGCAGTACTTC; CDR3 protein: CASSLQTGMYYEQYF
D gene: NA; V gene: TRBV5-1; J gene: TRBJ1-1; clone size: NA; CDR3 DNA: TGCGCCAGCAGCTTGGCCGGGAAGACTGAAGCTTTCTTT; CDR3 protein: CASSLAGKTEAFF
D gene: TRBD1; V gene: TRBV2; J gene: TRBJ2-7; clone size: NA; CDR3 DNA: TGTGCCAGCAGTTCTACAGGGGGATACTCCTACGAGCAGTACTTC; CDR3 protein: CASSSTGGYSYEQYF
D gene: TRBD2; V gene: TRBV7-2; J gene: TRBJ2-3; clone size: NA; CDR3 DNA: TGTGCCAGCAGCCAAGGAGCGGGATGGAGCACAGATACGCAGTATTTT; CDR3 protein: CASSQGAGWSTDTQYF
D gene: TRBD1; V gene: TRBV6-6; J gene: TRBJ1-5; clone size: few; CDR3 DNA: TGTGCCAGCAACGACAGGGGCGGCGATCAGCCCCAGCATTTT; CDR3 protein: CASNDRGGDQPQHF
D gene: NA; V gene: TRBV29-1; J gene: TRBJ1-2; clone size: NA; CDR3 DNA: TGCAGCGTTCAAGAAGGAGCAGGGAATGGCTACACCTTC; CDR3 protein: CSVQEGAGNGYTF
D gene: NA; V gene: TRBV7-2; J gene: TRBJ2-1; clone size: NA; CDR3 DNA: TGTGCCAGCAGCTTAGGGGCAGGGGCCTACAATGAGCAGTTCTTC; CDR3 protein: CASSLGAGAYNEQFF
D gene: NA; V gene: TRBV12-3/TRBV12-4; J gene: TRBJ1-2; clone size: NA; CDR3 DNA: TGTGCCAGCAGTTTAGTCTCCCTCTATGGCTACACCTTC; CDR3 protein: CASSLVSLYGYTF
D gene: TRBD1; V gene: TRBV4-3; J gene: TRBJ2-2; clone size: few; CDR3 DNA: TGCGCCAGCAGCCAAGATCCCGGGACAGGGGTTACCGGGGAGCTGTTTTTT; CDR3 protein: CASSQDPGTGVTGELFF
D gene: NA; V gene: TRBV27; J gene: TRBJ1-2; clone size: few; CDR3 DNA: TGTGCCAGCAGTTTATCGTACAGAAACTATGGCTACACCTTC; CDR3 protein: CASSLSYRNYGYTF
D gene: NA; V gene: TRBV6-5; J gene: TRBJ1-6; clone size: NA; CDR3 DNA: TGTGCCAGCAGTTACTCGCGCCCCAGCGGTTCACCCCTCCACTTT; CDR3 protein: CASSYSRPSGSPLHF
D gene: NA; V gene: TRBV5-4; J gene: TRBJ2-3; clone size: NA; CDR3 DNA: TGTGCCAGCAGCTTGGCAGGGGTCACAGATACGCAGTATTTT; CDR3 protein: CASSLAGVTDTQYF
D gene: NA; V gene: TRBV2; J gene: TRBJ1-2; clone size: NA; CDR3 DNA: TGTGCCAGCAGTGAAGCGTTAAGGGGAGGCTACACCTTC; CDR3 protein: CASSEALRGGYTF
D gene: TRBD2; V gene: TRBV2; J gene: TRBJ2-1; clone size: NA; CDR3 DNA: TGTGCCAGCAGTGACGGCGGGAGGTCCTACAATGAGCAGTTCTTC; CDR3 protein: CASSDGGRSYNEQFF
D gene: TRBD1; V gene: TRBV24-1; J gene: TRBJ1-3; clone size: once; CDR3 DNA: TGTGCCACCAGTGCCTCCGACAGGGCCGGAAACACCATATATTTT; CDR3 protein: CATSASDRAGNTIYF
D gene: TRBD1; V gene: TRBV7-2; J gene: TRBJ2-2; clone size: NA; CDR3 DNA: TGTGCCAGCAGCTTAGAGGGGGCGGGCACCGGGGAGCTGTTTTTT; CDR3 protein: CASSLEGAGTGELFF